This TCR beta chain emerged from a study of blood T cell repertoires in COVID-19 (dated by TCRdb to 2020 to 2021). Regarding the research as a whole: Samples covering the acute and convalescent phases of COVID-19 were provided by collaborators in the United States, Italy and Spain. The dataset comprised deeply sampled blood TCRbeta repertoires from subjects exposed to, actively infected with, or recovered from COVID-19. The sample metadata nearly always contained a de-identified subject ID, COVID-19 status, age in years and sex. The repertoires were released in a freely available public database intended as a resource for research on the immune response to SARS-CoV-2. HLA class I and class II types, where available, came from metadata supplied by the sample provider rather than from assay-based typing. The prospective study material was composed of cDNA or gDNA derived from T cells, B-cell-depleted T cells, or PBMCs. Samples were obtained from the ongoing ImmuneRACE study (first 160 participants) and from over 1,000 subjects provided by 6 global collaborators. General conclusions and limits of the study: The quantity of clinical and demographic metadata differed by source and by participant and was supplied without curation.

Participants in the prospective study were aged roughly 18 to 100 years, lived in more than 20 United States geographic areas, and enrolled through a virtual design. In the prospective study, cohorts were assigned on the basis of participant-reported clinical history obtained from a screening survey and a study questionnaire. For ImmuneRACE Cohort 3, a participant was defined as recovered based on two consecutive negative NP/OP PCR tests, clearance by a healthcare professional, or resolution of symptoms. Mobile phlebotomists in the prospective study collected whole blood, serum and a nasopharyngeal or oropharyngeal swab from every participant. Prospective study participants could optionally give additional blood draws and questionnaires over a roughly 2-month period. Before DNA extraction, prospective study blood samples were shipped either frozen or at room temperature. The germline V gene encodes CDR1 SGHRS and CDR2 YFSETQ. V and J lose 1 base and 3 bases, and a span of 11 bases separates them. The CDR3 measures 14 amino acids from cysteine to phenylalanine. Only the CDR3 part of the read is kept: 42 bases, read in frame from the first base.

Comment on this clone: Its antigen remains unidentified. It has no much larger one-base neighbor in the sample; base qualities were not kept.

The immunoSEQ Assay, a bias-controlled multiplex PCR, was used to amplify TCRbeta CDR3 regions from genomic DNA. As for how the authors treated the data: Nucleated cell counts per sample were estimated from amplification of reference gene primers within the assay. To quantify the absolute abundance of each unique TCRbeta CDR3 rearrangement, sequence reads were collapsed and filtered. For each sample, productive Simpson clonality was calculated as the square root of Simpson's diversity index over productive rearrangements. Here the immuneACCESS table is served through TCRdb, limited to in-frame sequences with V and J called. Missing clones are a known gap in these copies; in checked studies unresolved V genes cover under half, and the rest lacks a known reason. For V, J and clone size, that table is used; D and trimming come from the DNA. The sample data list around 500,000 clones, and more than 75% of these were observed just once. The ten largest clones take up around 1.9% of the sample.

The sample consisted of PBMCs or T cells enriched from blood (not recorded which). The V gene is TRBV5-1 and the J gene is TRBJ2-7; the D gene is possibly TRBD2, with 5 bases matching. This sequence originates from a woman between 40 and 50 years old who had recovered from COVID-19. For the CDR3, the sequence is CASSLRLAVYEQYF. The nucleotide sequence reads as follows: TGCGCCAGCAGCTTGCGGCTAGCAGTCTACGAGCAGTACTTC.